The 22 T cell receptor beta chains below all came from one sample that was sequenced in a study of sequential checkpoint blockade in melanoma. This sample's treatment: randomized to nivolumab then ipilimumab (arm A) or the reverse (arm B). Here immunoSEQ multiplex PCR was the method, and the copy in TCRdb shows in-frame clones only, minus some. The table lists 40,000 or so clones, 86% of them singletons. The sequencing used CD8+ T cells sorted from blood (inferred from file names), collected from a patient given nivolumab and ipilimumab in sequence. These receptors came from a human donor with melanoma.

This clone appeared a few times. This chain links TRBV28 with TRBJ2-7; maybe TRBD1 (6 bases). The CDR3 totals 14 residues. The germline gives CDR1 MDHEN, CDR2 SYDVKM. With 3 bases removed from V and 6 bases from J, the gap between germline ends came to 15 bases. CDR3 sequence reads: CASSFLQGSGEQYF. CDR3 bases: TGTGCCAGCAGTTTCCTACAGGGATCTGGCGAGCAGTACTTC.

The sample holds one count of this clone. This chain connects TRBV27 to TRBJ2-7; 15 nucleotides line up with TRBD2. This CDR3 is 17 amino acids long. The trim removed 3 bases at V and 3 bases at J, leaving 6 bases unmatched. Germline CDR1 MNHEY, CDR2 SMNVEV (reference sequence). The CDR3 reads CASSLGLAGGLYYEQYF. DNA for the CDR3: TGTGCCAGCAGTTTGGGACTAGCGGGGGGATTATACTACGAGCAGTACTTC.

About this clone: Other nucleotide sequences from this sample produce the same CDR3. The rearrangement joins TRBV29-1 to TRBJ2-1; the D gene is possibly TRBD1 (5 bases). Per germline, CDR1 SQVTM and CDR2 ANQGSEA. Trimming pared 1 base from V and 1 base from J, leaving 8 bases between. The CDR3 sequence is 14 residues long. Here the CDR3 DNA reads TGCAGCGTTGAAGGCCAGGGTTCCTACAATGAGCAGTTCTTC. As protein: CSVEGQGSYNEQFF.

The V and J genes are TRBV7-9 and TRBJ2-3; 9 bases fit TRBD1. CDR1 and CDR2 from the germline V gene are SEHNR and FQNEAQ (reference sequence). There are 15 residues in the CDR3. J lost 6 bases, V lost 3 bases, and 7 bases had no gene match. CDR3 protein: CASSFVQGAYDTQYF. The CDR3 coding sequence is TGTGCCAGCAGCTTCGTACAGGGGGCATACGATACGCAGTATTTT.

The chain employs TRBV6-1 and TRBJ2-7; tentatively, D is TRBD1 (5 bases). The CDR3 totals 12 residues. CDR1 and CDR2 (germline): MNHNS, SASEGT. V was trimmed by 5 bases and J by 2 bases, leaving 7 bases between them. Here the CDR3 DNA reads TGTGCCAGCAGTACAGGAGCCTACGAGCAGTACGTC. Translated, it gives CASSTGAYEQYV.

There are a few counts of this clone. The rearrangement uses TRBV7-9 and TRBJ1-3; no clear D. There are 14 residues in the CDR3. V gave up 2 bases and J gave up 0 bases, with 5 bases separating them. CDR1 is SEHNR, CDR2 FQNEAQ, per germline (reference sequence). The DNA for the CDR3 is TGTGCCAGCAGCTTATTCTACTCTGGAAACACCATATATTTT. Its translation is CASSLFYSGNTIYF.

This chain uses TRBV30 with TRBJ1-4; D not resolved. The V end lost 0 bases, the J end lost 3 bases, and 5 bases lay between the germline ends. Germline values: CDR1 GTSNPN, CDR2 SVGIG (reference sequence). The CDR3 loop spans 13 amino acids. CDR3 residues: CAWSVQSNEKLFF. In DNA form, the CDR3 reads TGTGCCTGGAGTGTCCAGTCTAATGAAAAACTGTTTTTT. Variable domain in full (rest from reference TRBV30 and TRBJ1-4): SQTIHQWPATLVQPVGSPLSLECTVEGTSNPNLYWYRQAAGRGLQLLFYSVGIGQISSEVPQNLSASRPQDRQFILSSKKLLLSDSGFYLCAWSVQSNEKLFFGSGTQLSVL.

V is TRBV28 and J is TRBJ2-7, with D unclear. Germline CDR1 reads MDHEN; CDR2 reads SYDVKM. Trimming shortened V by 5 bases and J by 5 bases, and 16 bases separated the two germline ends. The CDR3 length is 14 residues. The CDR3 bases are TGTGCCAGCAGTCCCCTCTCTATTGCCGACGAGCAGTACTTC. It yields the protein CASSPLSIADEQYF.

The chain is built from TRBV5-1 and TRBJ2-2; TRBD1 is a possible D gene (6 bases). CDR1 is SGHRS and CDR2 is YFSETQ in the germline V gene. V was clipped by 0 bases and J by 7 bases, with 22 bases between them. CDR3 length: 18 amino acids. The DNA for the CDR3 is TGCGCCAGCAGCTTGGGGGACACGTCTTTAATGTTTGTCGGGGAGCTGTTTTTT. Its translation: CASSLGDTSLMFVGELFF.

The CDR3 DNA reads as TGTGCCAGCAGCTTGGGCGCCCTAGCGGGAGAAGAGACCCAGTACTTC. Translating it yields CASSLGALAGEETQYF. The rearrangement uses TRBV5-6 and TRBJ2-5, with 10 bases fitting TRBD2. Germline V gene lookup returns CDR1 SGHDT and CDR2 YYEEEE. The trim removed 0 bases at V and 3 bases at J, leaving 5 bases unmatched. The CDR3 contains 16 residues.

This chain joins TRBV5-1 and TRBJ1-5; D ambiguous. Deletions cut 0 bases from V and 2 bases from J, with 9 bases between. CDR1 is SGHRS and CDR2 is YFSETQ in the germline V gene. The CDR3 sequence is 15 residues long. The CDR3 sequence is CASSLGGVGNQPQHF. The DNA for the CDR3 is TGCGCCAGCAGCTTGGGGGGAGTGGGCAATCAGCCCCAGCATTTT.

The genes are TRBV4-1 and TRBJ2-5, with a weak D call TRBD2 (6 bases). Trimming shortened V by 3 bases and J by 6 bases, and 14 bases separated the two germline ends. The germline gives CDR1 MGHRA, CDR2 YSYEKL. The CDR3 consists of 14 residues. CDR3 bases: TGCGCCAGCAGCCACAAGCCGGGGGACCAGACCCAGTACTTC. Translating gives CASSHKPGDQTQYF.

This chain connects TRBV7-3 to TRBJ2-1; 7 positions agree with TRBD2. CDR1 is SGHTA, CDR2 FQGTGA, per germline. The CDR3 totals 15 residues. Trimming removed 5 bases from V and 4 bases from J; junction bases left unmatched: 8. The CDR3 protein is CASSPQERGYNEQFF. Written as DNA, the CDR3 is TGTGCCAGCAGCCCACAAGAGCGGGGTTACAATGAGCAGTTCTTC.

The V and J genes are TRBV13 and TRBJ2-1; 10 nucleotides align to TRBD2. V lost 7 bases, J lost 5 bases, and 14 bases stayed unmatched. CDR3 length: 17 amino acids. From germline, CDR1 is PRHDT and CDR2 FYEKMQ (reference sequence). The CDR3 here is CASTLSKFGLADNEQFF. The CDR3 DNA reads TGTGCCAGCACCTTGAGTAAATTTGGACTAGCGGACAATGAGCAGTTCTTC.

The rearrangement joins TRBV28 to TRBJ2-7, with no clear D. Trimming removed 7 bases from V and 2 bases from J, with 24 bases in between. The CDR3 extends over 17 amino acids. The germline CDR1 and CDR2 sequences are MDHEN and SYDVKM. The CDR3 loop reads CASTWLNRQVPTYEQYF. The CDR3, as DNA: TGTGCCAGCACCTGGCTAAATCGACAAGTTCCGACCTACGAGCAGTACTTC.

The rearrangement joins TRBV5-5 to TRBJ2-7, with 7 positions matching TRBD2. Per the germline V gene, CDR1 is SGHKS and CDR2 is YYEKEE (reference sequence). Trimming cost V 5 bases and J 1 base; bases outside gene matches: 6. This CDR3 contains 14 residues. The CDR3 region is CASSSASGSYEQYV. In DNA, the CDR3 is TGTGCCAGCAGTTCAGCTAGCGGATCCTACGAGCAGTACGTC.

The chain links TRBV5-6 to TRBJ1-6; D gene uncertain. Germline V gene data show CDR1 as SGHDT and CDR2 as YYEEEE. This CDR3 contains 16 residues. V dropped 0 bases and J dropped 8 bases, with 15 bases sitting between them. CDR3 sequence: CASSLAGDGVDSPLHF. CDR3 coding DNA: TGTGCCAGCAGCTTGGCCGGAGATGGCGTGGATTCACCCCTCCACTTT.

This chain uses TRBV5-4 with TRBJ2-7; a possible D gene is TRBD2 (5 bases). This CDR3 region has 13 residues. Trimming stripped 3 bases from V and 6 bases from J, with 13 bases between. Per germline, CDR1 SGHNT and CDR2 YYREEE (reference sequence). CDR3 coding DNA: TGTGCCAGCAGCTCCGTATTACGGGGCGAGCAGTACTTC. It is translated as CASSSVLRGEQYF.

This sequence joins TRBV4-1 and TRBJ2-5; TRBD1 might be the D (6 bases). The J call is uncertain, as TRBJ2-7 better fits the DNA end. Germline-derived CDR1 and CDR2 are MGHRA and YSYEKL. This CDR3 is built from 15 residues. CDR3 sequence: CASSRATGISYEQYF. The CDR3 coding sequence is TGCGCCAGCAGCCGGGCTACAGGGATATCCTACGAGCAGTACTTC.

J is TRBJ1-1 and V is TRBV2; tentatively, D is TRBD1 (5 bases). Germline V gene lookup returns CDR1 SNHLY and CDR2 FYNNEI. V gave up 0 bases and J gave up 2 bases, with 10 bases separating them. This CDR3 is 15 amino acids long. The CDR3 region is CASSEAREFNTEAFF. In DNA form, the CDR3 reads TGTGCCAGCAGTGAAGCCAGGGAATTTAACACTGAAGCTTTCTTT.

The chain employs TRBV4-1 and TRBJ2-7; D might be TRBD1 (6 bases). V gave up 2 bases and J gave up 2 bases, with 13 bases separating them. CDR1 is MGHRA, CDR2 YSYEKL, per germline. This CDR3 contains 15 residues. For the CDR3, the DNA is TGCGCCAGCAGCCAAAACGACAGGTTAACCTACGAGCAGTACTTC. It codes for CASSQNDRLTYEQYF.

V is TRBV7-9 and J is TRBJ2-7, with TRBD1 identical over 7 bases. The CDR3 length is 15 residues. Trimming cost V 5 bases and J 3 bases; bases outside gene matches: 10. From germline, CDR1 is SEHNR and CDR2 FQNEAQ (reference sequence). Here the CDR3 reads CASSDSRQGVYEQYV. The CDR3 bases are TGTGCCAGCAGCGACAGTCGACAGGGAGTCTACGAGCAGTACGTC.